This TCR beta chain derives from a study of cytotoxic CD8 clonotypes in ibrutinib-treated CLL. The overall study: The study included 11 relapsed/refractory and roughly 15 treatment-naive patients; roughly 17 had IGHV unmutated disease.

Target depth was 1 in 200,000 to 1 in 1 million T cells, about 10x per clonotype. Profiled with immunoSEQ multiplex PCR; TCRdb holds only in-frame clones, not every one. The sample shows some 63,000 clones, less than 95% of them seen only once. CDR3 length: 16 amino acids. From germline, CDR1 is SGHVS and CDR2 FQNEAQ. The junction had 8 bases not matched to a gene; V was cut back by 5 bases and J by 8 bases. Study findings and constraints: Patients showed higher baseline clonality than age-matched healthy donors, and it tracked circulating CD8+ T-cell counts. Clonality grew at ibrutinib response; at progression, it decreased back toward baseline.

With respect to this clone: What it binds is not known.

The chain carries TRBV7-8 and TRBJ2-1; TRBD2 aligns across 14 bases. This sample comprised PBMCs, obtained after 12 months of ibrutinib treatment. This TCR was recovered from a human donor with chronic lymphocytic leukemia. In nucleotides, the CDR3 is TGTGCCAGCAGCGGTCGACTAGCGGGAGGGTTCGATGAGCAGTTCTTC. Its translation: CASSGRLAGGFDEQFF.